The source of this T cell receptor (beta chain) is a study of early T cells in non-severe SARS-CoV-2 infection. Study-wide background: The chains were unpaired, and the sequenced material was bulk RNA from unsorted whole blood.

Unique molecular identifiers were added to individual cDNA molecules. TCRdb redid the calling of the 5' RACE reads with MiXCR, one entry per CDR3 protein. The sample includes some 51,000 distinct CDR3 sequences, about 16% of them seen just once. Study-wide points: Private and CD4 specificities were missed by VDJdb matching, which favored anti-spike CD8 responses.

The germline V gene encodes CDR1 MGHRA and CDR2 YSYEKL. V gave up 1 base and J gave up 4 bases; unmatched junction bases: 7. The CDR3 has 16 amino acids. On this clonotype itself: Its specificity is unknown.

The specimen comprised whole blood, sampled at baseline. This sequence joins TRBV4-1 and TRBJ2-1, with TRBD2 matching 7 bases. This TCR came from an adult who was a healthcare worker with PCR-confirmed SARS-CoV-2 infection or an uninfected control (not recorded which). CDR3 DNA sequence: TGCGCCAGCAGCCAAGGGGTAGCGGGCCTTTACAATGAGCAGTTCTTC. Protein product: CASSQGVAGLYNEQFF.